The 9 T cell receptor beta chains reported below all come from one sample, sequenced in a study of beta chain features in type 1 diabetes (dated by TCRdb to 2016 to 2019). The library was prepared using the immunoSEQ multiplex PCR assay. All of the isolated RNA was reverse transcribed with the High Capacity cDNA Reverse Transcription Kit, so expressed TCRB transcripts were sequenced. In TCRdb, the immuneACCESS table is reduced to in-frame sequences with V and J assigned. These tables do not hold every clone; where another copy was compared, an unresolved V gene accounts for under half, and the others remain unexplained. The sample table contains 240,000 or so clones; only one count was recorded for roughly two thirds of them. The leading ten clones occupy roughly 0.048% of the sample. The sequencing input was naive CD4+ T cells from blood. Taken with the paper, the label for cell subset or site translates to: true naive CD4+ T cells. The receptors come from a man between 25 and 39 years old in good health.

The gene calls are TRBV13 and TRBJ1-6; D might be TRBD1 (5 bases). Germline CDR1 and CDR2: PRHDT and FYEKMQ (reference sequence). V was pared by 2 bases and J by 10 bases, with 9 bases between. The CDR3 extends over 13 amino acids. In nucleotides, the CDR3 is TGTGCCAGCAGCTTATATGGGGGGTCACCCCTCCACTTT. Protein: CASSLYGGSPLHF.

This clone was observed a few times. The CDR3 DNA is TGTGCCAGCAGCTTCAGCGGGAGAGCCTACAATGAGCAGTTCTTC. Translating it yields CASSFSGRAYNEQFF. The chain links TRBV7-8 to TRBJ2-1; 8 nucleotides line up with TRBD2. Germline CDR1 and CDR2: SGHVS and FQNEAQ. The CDR3 is 15 amino acids. Trimming removed 3 bases from V and 2 bases from J; junction bases left unmatched: 3.

The V and J genes are TRBV4-2 and TRBJ2-2; D is ambiguous. The CDR3 runs 15 residues. Trimming removed 2 bases from V and 1 base from J, with 8 bases in between. Germline V CDR1 and CDR2: LGHNA, YNFKEQ. The CDR3 nucleotides read TGTGCCAGCAGCCAATTGACTTTGAACACCGGGGAGCTGTTTTTT. Its translation: CASSQLTLNTGELFF.

This chain links TRBV7-2 with TRBJ2-7; 8 positions agree with TRBD2. V lost 7 bases to trimming and J lost 3 bases; unmatched junction nucleotides: 11. The CDR3 consists of 15 residues. CDR1 and CDR2 (germline): SGHTA, FQGNSA. This CDR3 reads CASTKNPAGVYEQYF. The CDR3 coding sequence is TGTGCCAGCACCAAAAATCCAGCGGGAGTCTACGAGCAGTACTTC.

The rearrangement joins TRBV6-1 to TRBJ2-5; 10 positions match TRBD2. This CDR3 region has 14 residues. The germline CDR1 and CDR2 sequences are MNHNS and SASEGT. Trimming removed 7 bases from V and 4 bases from J; junction bases left unmatched: 6. The CDR3 protein is CASTSGGAPETQYF. CDR3 in DNA: TGTGCCAGCACTAGCGGGGGAGCCCCAGAGACCCAGTACTTC.

The gene calls are TRBV5-1 and TRBJ1-1; D gene ambiguous. V lost 0 bases, J lost 0 bases, and 9 bases lay in between. Per the germline V gene, CDR1 is SGHRS and CDR2 is YFSETQ. CDR3 length equals 15 residues. CDR3 DNA sequence: TGCGCCAGCAGCTTGGTTCAGCTGATGAACACTGAAGCTTTCTTT. Its protein product is CASSLVQLMNTEAFF.

The CDR3: CAISGGTKETQYF. As DNA, the CDR3 is TGTGCCATCAGTGGGGGGACGAAAGAGACCCAGTACTTC. The chain combines TRBV10-3 with TRBJ2-5, with D possibly being TRBD1 or TRBD2 (5 bases each). With 4 bases removed from V and 3 bases from J, the gap between germline ends came to 9 bases. The germline CDR1 and CDR2 sequences are ENHRY and SYGVKD. The CDR3 runs to 13 residues.

The rearrangement uses TRBV27 and TRBJ2-6; the match to TRBD1 covers 10 bases. V trimming: 1 base; J trimming: 4 bases; junction bases outside the gene matches: 4. This CDR3 is 17 amino acids long. CDR1 is MNHEY and CDR2 is SMNVEV in the germline V gene (reference sequence). The CDR3 DNA reads as TGTGCCAGCAGTTTATTGGGACAGGGGTCAGGGGCCAACGTCCTGACTTTC. This codes for CASSLLGQGSGANVLTF.

This rearrangement joins TRBV9 to TRBJ1-1; no definite D call. The germline CDR1 and CDR2 sequences are SGDLS and YYNGEE. Trimming took off 4 bases at V and 7 bases at J, with 20 bases between the two ends. CDR3 length: 15 amino acids. CDR3 DNA: TGTGCCAGCAGCCCACCCCGTTTAGCAGGCGTTGAAGCTTTCTTT. As protein: CASSPPRLAGVEAFF.